A selection of T cell receptor beta chains follows, all from one sample in a study of blood T cell repertoires in COVID-19. Using immunoSEQ multiplex PCR, the repertoire was profiled, and TCRdb retains in-frame clones only, with some absent. The sample carries approximately 280,000 clones, around nine tenths recorded once. The specimen sequenced was PBMCs or T cells enriched from blood (not recorded which). These receptor sequences come from a middle-aged woman who had recovered from COVID-19. Both conserved end residues are part of each CDR3. Fields, in order: J gene, D gene, clone size, V gene, CDR3 DNA, CDR3 protein. D genes are given only for firm matches. Rows give clone size only sometimes, using once, few, many, or a class for an expanded clone.

J: TRBJ2-7; D: TRBD1; size: .; V: TRBV18; DNA: TGTGCCAGCTCACCACCGGACAGGCTGTCAACCTACGAGCAGTACTTC; CDR3: CASSPPDRLSTYEQYF
J: TRBJ1-4; D: TRBD1; size: .; V: TRBV7-9; DNA: TGTGCCAGCAGCTCCCTGACAGGGGTGGGGGAAAAACTGTTTTTT; CDR3: CASSSLTGVGEKLFF
J: TRBJ2-5; D: .; size: .; V: TRBV7-6; DNA: TGTGCCAGCAGCTCAGGGGCAGAGACCCAGTACTTC; CDR3: CASSSGAETQYF
J: TRBJ1-6; D: TRBD1; size: once; V: TRBV28; DNA: TGTGCCAGCAGGGATGACAGGGGAGGGCGGCGTTCACCCCTCCACTTT; CDR3: CASRDDRGGRRSPLHF
J: TRBJ1-1; D: .; size: once; V: TRBV6-2/TRBV6-3; DNA: TGTGCCAGCAGTTTCCAGGTTTTGAACACTGAAGCTTTCTTT; CDR3: CASSFQVLNTEAFF
J: TRBJ2-7; D: TRBD2; size: .; V: TRBV27; DNA: TGTGCCAGCAGCCCCAGGCGGAGCGGGGTGTACGAGCAGTACTTC; CDR3: CASSPRRSGVYEQYF
J: TRBJ1-1; D: TRBD1; size: .; V: TRBV18; DNA: TGTGCCAGCTCACCAACATTCGGGGGACAGGGTAAAGAGGACACTGAAGCTTTCTTT; CDR3: CASSPTFGGQGKEDTEAFF
J: TRBJ2-7; D: TRBD1; size: .; V: TRBV3-1/TRBV3-2; DNA: TGTGCCAGCGGGGACAGGGGTGGCTACGAGCAGTACTTC; CDR3: CASGDRGGYEQYF
J: TRBJ2-7; D: .; size: .; V: TRBV30; DNA: TGTGCCTGGAGTGGCCCAGGGAGGTACGAGCAGTACTTC; CDR3: CAWSGPGRYEQYF
J: TRBJ2-1; D: TRBD2; size: .; V: TRBV6-2/TRBV6-3; DNA: TGTGCCAGCAGTTACTCCCCGGGTAGCGGGAATTACAATGAGCAGTTCTTC; CDR3: CASSYSPGSGNYNEQFF
J: TRBJ2-1; D: .; size: .; V: TRBV5-4; DNA: TGTGCCAGCAAGGGGCCTCGGGCTGACAATGAGCAGTTCTTC; CDR3: CASKGPRADNEQFF
J: TRBJ1-4; D: .; size: .; V: TRBV18; DNA: TGTGCCAGCTCACCACAGCCTGCAACTAATGAAAAACTGTTTTTT; CDR3: CASSPQPATNEKLFF
J: TRBJ1-3; D: .; size: .; V: TRBV6-5; DNA: TGTGCCAGCAGTCCGCAGGGATCTGGAAACACCATATATTTT; CDR3: CASSPQGSGNTIYF
J: TRBJ1-1; D: .; size: .; V: TRBV27; DNA: TGTGCCAGCAGTTTACGGGGGAACACTGAAGCTTTCTTT; CDR3: CASSLRGNTEAFF
J: TRBJ2-3; D: TRBD1; size: .; V: TRBV11-2; DNA: TGTGCCAGCAGCACCGGACAGGTTGCGGGCCGTAGCACAGATACGCAGTATTTT; CDR3: CASSTGQVAGRSTDTQYF
J: TRBJ2-5; D: .; size: .; V: TRBV28; DNA: TGTGCCAGCAGGGGACACCTACAAGAGACCCAGTACTTC; CDR3: CASRGHLQETQYF
J: TRBJ2-7; D: TRBD2; size: .; V: TRBV18; DNA: TGTGCCAGCTCATCTAGCGGGAGTATACCCGCCGAGCAGTACTTC; CDR3: CASSSSGSIPAEQYF
J: TRBJ2-1; D: TRBD2; size: .; V: TRBV6-2/TRBV6-3; DNA: TGTGCCAGCAGCCCCAAGTTGGGCGGGGGCTACAATGAGCAGTTCTTC; CDR3: CASSPKLGGGYNEQFF
J: TRBJ1-5; D: .; size: .; V: TRBV19; DNA: TGTGCCAGTAGTAGAGGGTACAGCAATCAGCCCCAGCATTTT; CDR3: CASSRGYSNQPQHF
J: TRBJ1-1; D: .; size: .; V: TRBV9; DNA: TGTGCCAGCAGCGTATCAGGGGATAACACTGAAGCTTTCTTT; CDR3: CASSVSGDNTEAFF
J: TRBJ1-2; D: .; size: .; V: TRBV6-5; DNA: TGTGCCAGCTGCGCCTGGGGGGTTGTCTATGGCTACACCTTC; CDR3: CASCAWGVVYGYTF
J: TRBJ2-7; D: .; size: once; V: TRBV7-2; DNA: TGTGCCAGCAGCCCCTTCTCGCAGGACGAGCAGTACTTC; CDR3: CASSPFSQDEQYF
J: TRBJ2-3; D: .; size: .; V: TRBV5-8; DNA: TGTGCCAGCAGCGTGTCTCCCGATACGCAGTATTTT; CDR3: CASSVSPDTQYF
J: TRBJ2-3; D: .; size: .; V: TRBV10-1; DNA: TGCGCCAGCAGCCGGGAGAGGAGCACAGATACGCAGTATTTT; CDR3: CASSRERSTDTQYF
J: TRBJ1-4; D: TRBD1; size: .; V: TRBV3-1/TRBV3-2; DNA: TGTGCCAGCAGCGTAGCCGGGACAGGGTATTTCAAACTGTTTTTT; CDR3: CASSVAGTGYFKLFF
J: TRBJ1-2; D: TRBD1; size: .; V: TRBV18; DNA: TGTGCCAGCTCGCCCCAATGGGACAGGGCCCCCTTTGGCTACACCTTC; CDR3: CASSPQWDRAPFGYTF